The 28 T cell receptor beta chains in this list originate from one sample, sequenced in a study of blood T cell repertoires in COVID-19. Sequencing used immunoSEQ multiplex PCR; TCRdb keeps in-frame clones, though not all of them. The sample records 200,000 to 250,000 clones, 82% being singletons. The sequenced sample was PBMCs or T cells enriched from blood (not recorded which). The receptor source for this set is a woman aged 55-69 years who had recovered from COVID-19.

This sequence joins TRBV3-1 (or the pseudogene TRBV3-2) and TRBJ1-1, with no clear D. Trimming took 0 bases from V and 6 from J, leaving 14 bases between them. The CDR3 contains 15 residues. Germline values: CDR1 LGHDT, CDR2 YNNKEL (reference sequence). The chain's CDR3 is CASSQDAGRSAEAFF. In DNA form, the CDR3 reads TGTGCCAGCAGCCAAGATGCGGGCAGGTCAGCTGAAGCTTTCTTT.

V and J are TRBV19 and TRBJ2-1; tentative D call: TRBD1 (6 bases). The germline V gene has CDR1 LNHDA and CDR2 SQIVND (reference sequence). Trimming pared 1 base from V and 4 bases from J, leaving 11 bases between. This CDR3 contains 15 residues. CDR3 coding DNA: TGTGCCAGTAGTATAGTTGGGACACGTTACAATGAGCAGTTCTTC. Protein: CASSIVGTRYNEQFF. Together with reference TRBV19 and TRBJ2-1, the CDR3 gives the full variable domain: DGGITQSPKYLFRKEGQNVTLSCEQNLNHDAMYWYRQDPGQGLRLIYYSQIVNDFQKGDIAEGYSVSREKKESFPLTVTSAQKNPTAFYLCASSIVGTRYNEQFFGPGTRLTVL.

The rearrangement joins TRBV27 to TRBJ1-1, with D unresolved. The CDR3 totals 16 residues. With 4 bases removed from V and 3 bases from J, the gap between germline ends came to 18 bases. The germline CDR1 and CDR2 sequences are MNHEY and SMNVEV (reference sequence). The CDR3 protein is CASSSRGIEVYTEAFF. CDR3 in DNA: TGTGCCAGCAGTTCCCGGGGTATTGAAGTATACACTGAAGCTTTCTTT.

The chain recombines TRBV11-2 with TRBJ1-1; maybe TRBD1 (5 bases). Germline V gene data show CDR1 as SGHAT and CDR2 as FQNNGV. The CDR3 is 14 amino acids. V lost 3 bases and J lost 4, with 12 bases in between. The CDR3 loop is CASSFGGGSTEAFF. CDR3 bases: TGTGCCAGCAGCTTCGGGGGTGGGAGCACTGAAGCTTTCTTT.

This chain links TRBV28 with TRBJ2-1, with 7 bases identical to TRBD1. CDR1 MDHEN and CDR2 SYDVKM come from the germline V gene. The CDR3 loop spans 13 amino acids. The junction had 0 bases not matched to a gene; V was cut back by 6 bases and J by 1 base. The CDR3 is CASRGQSYNEQFF. In DNA, the CDR3 is TGTGCCAGCAGGGGACAGTCCTACAATGAGCAGTTCTTC.

The V and J genes are TRBV5-8 and TRBJ1-4, with D possibly matching TRBD1 (6 bases). The CDR3 has 17 amino acids. The germline CDR1 and CDR2 sequences are SGHTS and YDEGEE. V lost 0 bases and J lost 7, with 19 bases in between. CDR3: CASSLDVARGSREKLFF. CDR3 DNA: TGTGCCAGCAGCTTGGACGTTGCCAGGGGATCGCGTGAAAAACTGTTTTTT.

A single count supports this clone. The CDR3 DNA reads TGTGCCAGCAGCTCGCTGGGGGAGGGGACCTACGAGCAGTACTTC. Translating gives CASSSLGEGTYEQYF. V is TRBV5-6 and J is TRBJ2-7; TRBD2 matches 7 bases. Per the germline V gene, CDR1 is SGHDT and CDR2 is YYEEEE. CDR3 length equals 15 residues. V was clipped by 3 bases and J by 2 bases; unmatched bases: 8. Full variable domain (remainder filled in from reference TRBV5-6 and TRBJ2-7): DAGVTQSPTHLIKTRGQQVTLRCSPKSGHDTVSWYQQALGQGPQFIFQYYEEEERQRGNFPDRFSGHQFPNYSSELNVNALLLGDSALYLCASSSLGEGTYEQYFGPGTRLTVT.

The rearrangement links TRBV9 to TRBJ2-1; 15 bases are a match to TRBD2. Germline CDR1 reads SGDLS; CDR2 reads YYNGEE. The V segment lost 3 bases and the J segment 6 bases; nucleotides outside the gene matches: 4. The length of the CDR3 is 16 residues. As DNA, the CDR3 is TGTGCCAGCAGCGCCGGGACTAGCGGGGGGTTCAATGAGCAGTTCTTC. Translating gives CASSAGTSGGFNEQFF.

V is TRBV12-3 or TRBV12-4 and J is TRBJ1-1; the D is unclear. The CDR3 is made up of 11 amino acids. V lost 3 bases and J 9 bases, leaving 8 bases between the germline ends. CDR3 loop: CASSFAQKAFF. The CDR3 DNA is TGTGCCAGCAGTTTTGCACAGAAAGCTTTCTTT.

The chain uses TRBV10-3 and TRBJ2-3; D is undetermined. The germline V gene encodes CDR1 ENHRY and CDR2 SYGVKD. V gave up 8 bases and J gave up 0 bases, with 6 bases separating them. The CDR3 has 12 residues. The CDR3 DNA follows: TGTGCCATCGCGGCTAGCACAGATACGCAGTATTTT. It codes for CAIAASTDTQYF.

This chain connects TRBV7-9 to TRBJ2-5; 8 bases agree with TRBD1. CDR3 length: 16 amino acids. Germline trimming cut 4 bases from V and 3 bases from J; bases unmatched to any gene: 10. Germline lookup yields CDR1 SEHNR and CDR2 FQNEAQ (reference sequence). The DNA for the CDR3 is TGTGCCAGCAGCTGGGGTGGGGGGACAGGAGAAGAGACCCAGTACTTC. It codes for CASSWGGGTGEETQYF.

This clone appeared once. The chain carries TRBV6-2 or TRBV6-3 and TRBJ1-5, with 7 bases matching TRBD1. The germline gives CDR1 MNHEY, CDR2 SVGEGT. Unmatched junction bases numbered 6, after V lost 2 bases and J lost 8 bases. The CDR3 is 14 amino acids. This CDR3 is CASSYRRTGEPQHF. The CDR3 DNA is TGTGCCAGCAGTTACCGACGGACAGGAGAGCCCCAGCATTTT.

V gene TRBV2 combines with J gene TRBJ1-1; the match to TRBD1 covers 8 bases. The CDR3 covers 15 residues. The V segment lost 4 bases and the J segment 4 bases; nucleotides outside the gene matches: 8. Germline CDR1 reads SNHLY; CDR2 reads FYNNEI. CDR3 residues: CASSVFGQGGTEAFF. CDR3 coding DNA: TGTGCCAGCAGTGTGTTCGGACAGGGAGGCACTGAAGCTTTCTTT.

V and J are TRBV6-2 or TRBV6-3 and TRBJ1-2; TRBD1 matches at 11 bases. CDR1 MNHEY and CDR2 SVGEGT come from the germline V gene. Trimming removed 4 bases from V and 5 bases from J; junction bases left unmatched: 9. The length of the CDR3 is 16 residues. DNA of the CDR3: TGTGCCAGCAGTTTCCCGTGGGGACAGGGGGATTATGGCTACACCTTC. It translates to CASSFPWGQGDYGYTF.

V gene TRBV5-5 combines with J gene TRBJ2-7; weak D call: TRBD2 (6 bases). The V gene lost 0 bases and the J gene lost 1 base, with 11 bases spanning the gap. CDR3 length equals 15 residues. Looked up from germline, CDR1 is SGHKS and CDR2 is YYEKEE (reference sequence). The CDR3 coding sequence is TGTGCCAGCAGCTTGGGGAGGGCCTATTCCTACGAGCAGTACTTC. Amino acids: CASSLGRAYSYEQYF. Together with reference TRBV5-5 and TRBJ2-7, the CDR3 gives the full variable domain: DAGVTQSPTHLIKTRGQQVTLRCSPISGHKSVSWYQQVLGQGPQFIFQYYEKEERGRGNFPDRFSARQFPNYSSELNVNALLLGDSALYLCASSLGRAYSYEQYFGPGTRLTVT.

In this sample, this clone turned up once. The chain couples TRBV20-1 to TRBJ2-2, with 12 nucleotides matching TRBD1. With V trimmed by 3 bases and J by 5 bases, 4 bases remained unmatched. The CDR3 covers 15 residues. Germline assignment: CDR1 DFQATT and CDR2 SNEGSKA (reference sequence). CDR3 region: CSASGDRGLTGELFF. Here the CDR3 DNA reads TGCAGTGCTAGTGGGGACAGGGGGCTTACCGGGGAGCTGTTTTTT.

The chain carries TRBV10-1 and TRBJ1-4; D possibly corresponds to TRBD1 (5 bases). The CDR3 is 16 residues long. Germline CDR1 is WNHNN and CDR2 is SYGVQD (reference sequence). The V end was cut by 7 bases, the J end by 3 bases, with 18 bases between. For the CDR3, the DNA is TGCGCCAGCAATCCGAATCAGGGTACGGCTAATGAAAAACTGTTTTTT. Translation gives CASNPNQGTANEKLFF.

Only one count was recorded for this clone. The chain links TRBV11-3 to TRBJ1-1; D is ambiguous. The V and J ends lost 1 base and 1 base respectively, with 7 bases between them. CDR3 size: 14 residues. CDR1 is SGHNT and CDR2 is YENEEA in the germline V gene. The CDR3 is CASSLGETNTEAFF. The CDR3, as DNA: TGTGCCAGCAGCTTAGGGGAGACGAACACTGAAGCTTTCTTT.

The chain links TRBV7-2 to TRBJ2-7, with D perhaps matching TRBD1 (5 bases). Germline V gene lookup returns CDR1 SGHTA and CDR2 FQGNSA. Trimming shortened V by 1 base and J by 0 bases, and 10 bases separated the two germline ends. This CDR3 is built from 15 residues. This CDR3 is CASSLGQGGSYEQYF. CDR3 in DNA: TGTGCCAGCAGCTTAGGCCAGGGCGGCTCCTACGAGCAGTACTTC.

This chain uses TRBV20-1 with TRBJ2-1; D unclear. Germline V gene lookup returns CDR1 DFQATT and CDR2 SNEGSKA (reference sequence). The germline V and J ends were trimmed by 3 bases and 9 bases, with 15 bases remaining between them. This CDR3 is built from 13 residues. CDR3 in amino acids: CSASTGSPTEQFF. Here the CDR3 DNA reads TGCAGTGCTAGTACCGGGTCACCCACTGAGCAGTTCTTC.

The rearrangement uses TRBV12-5 and TRBJ2-3; D is undetermined. The CDR3 extends over 13 amino acids. Germline V gives CDR1 LGHNT, CDR2 FRNRAP. With 1 base removed from V and 4 bases from J, the gap between germline ends came to 6 bases. The CDR3 loop reads CASGLGGPDTQYF. The CDR3 DNA follows: TGTGCTAGTGGTTTGGGCGGCCCAGATACGCAGTATTTT.

V gene TRBV7-9 combines with J gene TRBJ2-2; 9 bases fit TRBD2. The V and J ends lost 7 bases and 3 bases, in that order; junction bases with no gene match: 6. Per germline, CDR1 SEHNR and CDR2 FQNEAQ (reference sequence). CDR3 length: 15 amino acids. CDR3 region: CASTHSGGYTGELFF. Here the CDR3 DNA reads TGTGCCAGCACCCATAGCGGGGGCTACACCGGGGAGCTGTTTTTT. The full variable domain, in which reference TRBV7-9 and TRBJ2-2 provide the parts outside the CDR3, is DTGVSQNPRHKITKRGQNVTFRCDPISEHNRLYWYRQTLGQGPEFLTYFQNEAQLEKSRLLSDRFSAERPKGSFSTLEIQRTEQGDSAMYLCASTHSGGYTGELFFGEGSRLTVL.

The genes are TRBV19 and TRBJ1-5; the D gene is possibly TRBD1 (6 bases). The V and J ends lost 4 bases and 2 bases respectively, with 15 bases between them. The CDR3 loop spans 16 amino acids. Germline values: CDR1 LNHDA, CDR2 SQIVND (reference sequence). The CDR3 region is CASSTLAGVGNQPQHF. CDR3 DNA: TGTGCCAGTAGTACCCTCGCAGGGGTTGGCAATCAGCCCCAGCATTTT. The whole variable domain, remainder taken from reference TRBV19 and TRBJ1-5, is DGGITQSPKYLFRKEGQNVTLSCEQNLNHDAMYWYRQDPGQGLRLIYYSQIVNDFQKGDIAEGYSVSREKKESFPLTVTSAQKNPTAFYLCASSTLAGVGNQPQHFGDGTRLSIL.

V is TRBV12-3 or TRBV12-4 and J is TRBJ1-2; TRBD1 matches 7 bases. This CDR3 has 13 amino acids. The trim removed 6 bases at V and 8 bases at J, leaving 9 bases unmatched. CDR3 residues: CASSPNRGRGYTF. Here the CDR3 DNA reads TGTGCCAGCAGCCCTAACAGGGGACGGGGCTACACCTTC.

The V call is TRBV19, the J call TRBJ1-2; 7 nucleotides agree with TRBD1. The J segment lost 2 bases and the V segment lost 0 bases, leaving 6 bases of the junction unmatched. In germline, CDR1 is LNHDA, CDR2 SQIVND (reference sequence). This CDR3 has 16 residues. The CDR3 region has the DNA TGTGCCAGTAGTATAGATGAAGGGGGCACCAACTATGGCTACACCTTC. Translation: CASSIDEGGTNYGYTF.

This chain uses TRBV20-1 with TRBJ2-1; D gene uncertain. CDR3 length: 12 residues. CDR1 is DFQATT, CDR2 SNEGSKA, per germline (reference sequence). Trimming pared 3 bases from V and 4 bases from J, leaving 7 bases between. The CDR3 sequence is CSASGQYNEQFF. In DNA form, the CDR3 reads TGCAGTGCTAGTGGGCAGTACAATGAGCAGTTCTTC.

The chain combines TRBV12-3 or TRBV12-4 with TRBJ1-6, with a possible D match to TRBD1 (6 bases). V dropped 3 bases and J dropped 10 bases, with 10 bases sitting between them. The CDR3 is 13 amino acids. CDR3 in amino acids: CASSFRGQSPLHF. CDR3 sequence (DNA): TGTGCCAGCAGTTTCAGGGGACAATCACCCCTCCACTTT.

The rearrangement uses TRBV19 and TRBJ1-5, with D unresolved. V lost 7 bases, J lost 5 bases, and 3 bases lay in between. This CDR3 has 10 amino acids. Per the germline V gene, CDR1 is LNHDA and CDR2 is SQIVND (reference sequence). Written as DNA, the CDR3 is TGTGCCAGTAACTATCAGCCCCAGCATTTT. Translation gives CASNYQPQHF.